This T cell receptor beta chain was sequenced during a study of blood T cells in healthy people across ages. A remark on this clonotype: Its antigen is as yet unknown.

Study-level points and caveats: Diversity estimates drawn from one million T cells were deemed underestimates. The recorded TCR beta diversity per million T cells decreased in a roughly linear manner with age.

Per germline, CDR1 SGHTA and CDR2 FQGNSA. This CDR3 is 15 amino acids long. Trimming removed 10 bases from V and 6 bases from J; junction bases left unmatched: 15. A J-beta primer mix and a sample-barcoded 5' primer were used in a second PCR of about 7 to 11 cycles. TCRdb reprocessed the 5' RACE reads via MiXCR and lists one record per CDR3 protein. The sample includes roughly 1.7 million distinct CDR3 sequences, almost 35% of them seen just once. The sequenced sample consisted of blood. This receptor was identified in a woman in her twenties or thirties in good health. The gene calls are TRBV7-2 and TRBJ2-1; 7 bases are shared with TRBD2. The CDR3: CATSDPTSPANEQFF. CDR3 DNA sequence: TGTGCCACCAGTGACCCGACTAGCCCGGCCAATGAGCAGTTCTTC.